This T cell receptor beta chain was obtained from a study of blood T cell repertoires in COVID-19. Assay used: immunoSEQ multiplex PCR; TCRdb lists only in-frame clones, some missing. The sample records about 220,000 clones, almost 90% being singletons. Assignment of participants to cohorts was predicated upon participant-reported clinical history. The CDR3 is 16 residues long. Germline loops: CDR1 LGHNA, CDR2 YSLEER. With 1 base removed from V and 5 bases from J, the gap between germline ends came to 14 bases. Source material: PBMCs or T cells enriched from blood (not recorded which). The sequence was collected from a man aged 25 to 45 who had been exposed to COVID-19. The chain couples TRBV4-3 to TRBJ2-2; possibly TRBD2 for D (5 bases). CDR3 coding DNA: TGCGCCAGCAGCCAAGTGGTGTTAGGCGGGACCGGGGAGCTGTTTTTT. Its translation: CASSQVVLGGTGELFF.